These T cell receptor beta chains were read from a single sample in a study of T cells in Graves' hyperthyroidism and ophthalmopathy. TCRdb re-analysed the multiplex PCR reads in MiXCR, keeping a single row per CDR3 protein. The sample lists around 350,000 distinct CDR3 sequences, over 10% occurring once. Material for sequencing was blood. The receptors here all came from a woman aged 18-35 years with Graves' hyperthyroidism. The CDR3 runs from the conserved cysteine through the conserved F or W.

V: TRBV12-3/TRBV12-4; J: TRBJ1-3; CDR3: CASLTMGRGAGGEPASGNTIYF
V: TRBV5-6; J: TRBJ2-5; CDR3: CASSLGTRGQETQYF
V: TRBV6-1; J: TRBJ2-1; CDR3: CASSLAGTLNEQFF
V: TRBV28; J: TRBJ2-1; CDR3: CASSFDHNEQFF
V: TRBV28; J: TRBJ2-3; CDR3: CATRQGPHKADTQYF
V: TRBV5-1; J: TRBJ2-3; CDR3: CASSLAPHARDTQYF
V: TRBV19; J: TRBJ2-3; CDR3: CASRYRRFTDTQYF
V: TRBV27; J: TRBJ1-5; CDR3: CASRPGTSNQPQHF
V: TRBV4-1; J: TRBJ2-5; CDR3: CASSLVSLGAETQYF
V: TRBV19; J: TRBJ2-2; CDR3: CASSILRSGELFF
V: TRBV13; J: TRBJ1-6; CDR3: CASSFLGQGVSPLHF
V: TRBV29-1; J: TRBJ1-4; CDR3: CSARTGGREKLFF
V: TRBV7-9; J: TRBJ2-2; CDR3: CASSDGGAMNTGELFF
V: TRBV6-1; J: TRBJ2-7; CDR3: CASSGKGTTYYEQYF
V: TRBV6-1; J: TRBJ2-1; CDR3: CASSEALAGGNEQFF
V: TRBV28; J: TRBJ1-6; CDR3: CASRGPLGSNSPLHF
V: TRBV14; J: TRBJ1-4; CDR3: CASSQANRATNEKLFF
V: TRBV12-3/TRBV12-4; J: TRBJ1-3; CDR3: CASSFGFGNTIYF
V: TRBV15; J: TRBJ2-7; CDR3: CATSRARRGREQYF
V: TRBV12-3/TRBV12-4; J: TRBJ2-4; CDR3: CASSLTGQGADIQYF
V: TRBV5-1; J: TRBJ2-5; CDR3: CASSLGAGNRLQETQYF
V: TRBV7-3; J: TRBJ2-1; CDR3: CASSLASGGYNEQFF
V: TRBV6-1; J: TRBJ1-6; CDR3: CASLTGVLSSYNSPLHF
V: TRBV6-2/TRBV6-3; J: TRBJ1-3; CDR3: CASSYPNKLGNTIYF
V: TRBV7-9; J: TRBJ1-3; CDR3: CASSSDRTLGNTIYF
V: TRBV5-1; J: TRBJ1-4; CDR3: CASSSGTGATNEKLFF
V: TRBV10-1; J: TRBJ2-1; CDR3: CASSLGTGAYNEQFF
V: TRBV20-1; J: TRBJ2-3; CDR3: CSAVNPSTSTDTQYF
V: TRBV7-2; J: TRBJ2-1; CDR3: CASSVGLTGLAGGLNEQFF
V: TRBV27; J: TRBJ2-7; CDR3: CASSPRSGYEQYF
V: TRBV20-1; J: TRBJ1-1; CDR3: CSARDPPGRTEAFF
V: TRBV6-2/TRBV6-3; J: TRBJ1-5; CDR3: CASTHPGVQPQHF
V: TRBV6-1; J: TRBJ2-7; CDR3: CASSRRVAGRLYEQYF
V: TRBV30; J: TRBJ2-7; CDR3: CAWSPPRTAHYEQYF